The 6 T cell receptor beta chains in this list originate from one sample, sequenced in a study of cytomegalovirus exposure and HLA in healthy donors. The PCR had 60 Vbeta and 13 Jbeta primers. Libraries were prepared by immunoSEQ multiplex PCR; TCRdb keeps only in-frame clonotypes and omits some of them. The sample contains approximately 210,000 clones, about four fifths of which appear only once. The sample taken for sequencing was PBMCs. These receptors were collected from a man aged 35 to 55 in good health and CMV-seropositive.

J is TRBJ2-3 and V is TRBV7-3; 16 nucleotides match TRBD2. Germline V CDR1 and CDR2: SGHTA, FQGTGA. The CDR3 sequence is 18 residues long. The V and J ends lost 5 bases and 3 bases, in that order; junction bases with no gene match: 8. The CDR3 loop is CASSRGTSGRAGTDTQYF. The CDR3 coding sequence is TGTGCCAGCAGCCGAGGGACTAGCGGGAGGGCCGGGACAGATACGCAGTATTTT.

V is TRBV14 and J is TRBJ2-7; TRBD2 aligns across 9 bases. Germline V lookup: CDR1 SGHDN, CDR2 FVKESK. The CDR3 has 14 residues. V lost 5 bases to trimming and J lost 3 bases; unmatched junction nucleotides: 5. For the CDR3, the DNA is TGTGCCAGCAGCGTTCAAGCGGGAGGCTACGAGCAGTACTTC. Amino acids: CASSVQAGGYEQYF. Full variable domain (remainder filled in from reference TRBV14 and TRBJ2-7): EAGVTQFPSHSVIEKGQTVTLRCDPISGHDNLYWYRRVMGKEIKFLLHFVKESKQDESGMPNNRFLAERTGGTYSTLKVQPAELEDSGVYFCASSVQAGGYEQYFGPGTRLTVT.

The gene calls are TRBV6-1 and TRBJ1-2, with 7 bases lining up with TRBD1. CDR1 and CDR2 from the germline V gene are MNHNS and SASEGT. J was trimmed by 1 base and V by 5 bases; bases with no gene match: 7. The CDR3 runs to 15 residues. CDR3 sequence reads: CASSKDRDGNYGYTF. The DNA of the CDR3 is TGTGCCAGCAGTAAAGACAGGGATGGTAACTATGGCTACACCTTC.

This rearrangement joins TRBV30 to TRBJ2-2; maybe TRBD1 (6 bases). This CDR3 has 14 residues. The V end was cut by 4 bases, the J end by 2 bases, with 11 bases between. Per the germline V gene, CDR1 is GTSNPN and CDR2 is SVGIG (reference sequence). CDR3 sequence: CAWNRDINTGELFF. For the CDR3, the DNA is TGTGCCTGGAACCGGGACATAAACACCGGGGAGCTGTTTTTT.

CDR3 amino acids: CASTEREKRDYNEQFF. The CDR3 nucleotides are TGTGCCAGCACTGAGCGGGAGAAGCGGGATTACAATGAGCAGTTCTTC. The rearrangement links TRBV6-1 to TRBJ2-1; 8 bases fit TRBD2. The V gene's germline CDR1 is MNHNS and CDR2 SASEGT. The CDR3 length is 16 residues. The V segment lost 7 bases and the J segment 4 bases; nucleotides outside the gene matches: 12.

The chain joins TRBV30 to TRBJ1-2; 7 positions match TRBD1. V lost 1 base and J lost 3; bases outside the gene matches: 2. Germline-derived CDR1 and CDR2 are GTSNPN and SVGIG (reference sequence). The CDR3 length is 13 residues. CDR3 protein: CAWSAQGDYGYTF. CDR3 bases: TGTGCCTGGAGTGCCCAGGGGGACTATGGCTACACCTTC.